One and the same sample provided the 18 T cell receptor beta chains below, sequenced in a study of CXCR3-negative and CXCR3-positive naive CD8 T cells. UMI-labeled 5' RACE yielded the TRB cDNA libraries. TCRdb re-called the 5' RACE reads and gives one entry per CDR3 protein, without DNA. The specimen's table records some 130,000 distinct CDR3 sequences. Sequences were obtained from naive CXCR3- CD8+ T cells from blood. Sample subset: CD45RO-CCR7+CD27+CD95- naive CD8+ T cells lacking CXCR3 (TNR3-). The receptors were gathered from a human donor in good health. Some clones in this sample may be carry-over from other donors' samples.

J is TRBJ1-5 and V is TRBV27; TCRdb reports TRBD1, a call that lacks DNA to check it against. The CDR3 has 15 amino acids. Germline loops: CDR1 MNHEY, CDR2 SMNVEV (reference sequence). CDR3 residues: CASSLLGGGNQPQHF.

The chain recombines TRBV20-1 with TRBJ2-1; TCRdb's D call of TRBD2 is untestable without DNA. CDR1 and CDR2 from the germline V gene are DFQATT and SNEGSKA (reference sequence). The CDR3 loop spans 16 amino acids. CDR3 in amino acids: CSARDLMGTSYNEQFF.

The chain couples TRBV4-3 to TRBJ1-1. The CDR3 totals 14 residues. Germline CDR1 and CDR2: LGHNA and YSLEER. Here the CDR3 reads CASSQDRRDTEAFF.

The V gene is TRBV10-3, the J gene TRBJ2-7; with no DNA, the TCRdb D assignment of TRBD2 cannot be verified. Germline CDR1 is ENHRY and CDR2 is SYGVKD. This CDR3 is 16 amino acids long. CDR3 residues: CAISGTSGRPVYEQYF.

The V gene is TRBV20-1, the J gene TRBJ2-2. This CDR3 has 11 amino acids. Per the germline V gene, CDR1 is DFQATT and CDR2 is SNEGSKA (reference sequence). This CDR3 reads CSARSAGELFF.

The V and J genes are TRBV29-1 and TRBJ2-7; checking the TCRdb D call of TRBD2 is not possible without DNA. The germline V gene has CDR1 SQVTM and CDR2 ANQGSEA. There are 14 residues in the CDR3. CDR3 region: CSVPGGSGYYEQYF.

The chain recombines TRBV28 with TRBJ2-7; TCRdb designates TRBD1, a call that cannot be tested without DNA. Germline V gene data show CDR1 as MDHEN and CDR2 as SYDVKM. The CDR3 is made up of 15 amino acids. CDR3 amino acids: CASSQGTGFIYEQYF.

CDR3 residues: CASSFFPPQTDEQFF. V usage is TRBV7-2 and J usage is TRBJ2-1; lacking DNA, the TRBD1 call made by TCRdb goes unchecked. The CDR3 is made up of 15 amino acids. Germline CDR1 is SGHTA and CDR2 is FQGNSA. The full variable domain, rest sourced from reference TRBV7-2 and TRBJ2-1, is GAGVSQSPSNKVTEKGKDVELRCDPISGHTALYWYRQSLGQGLEFLIYFQGNSAPDKSGLPSDRFSAERTGGSVSTLTIQRTQQEDSAVYLCASSFFPPQTDEQFFGPGTRLTVL.

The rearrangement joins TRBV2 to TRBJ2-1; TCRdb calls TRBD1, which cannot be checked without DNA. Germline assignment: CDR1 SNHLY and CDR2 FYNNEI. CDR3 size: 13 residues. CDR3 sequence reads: CASRAPQDNEQFF.

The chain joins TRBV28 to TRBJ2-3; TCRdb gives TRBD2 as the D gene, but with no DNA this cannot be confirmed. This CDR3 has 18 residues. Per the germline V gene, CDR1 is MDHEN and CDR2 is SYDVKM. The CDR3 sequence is CASATDGERGKSTDTQYF.

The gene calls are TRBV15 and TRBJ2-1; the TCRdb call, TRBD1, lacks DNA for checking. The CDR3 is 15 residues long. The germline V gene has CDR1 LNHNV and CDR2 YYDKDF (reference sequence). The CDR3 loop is CATSSGTGGVNEQFF.

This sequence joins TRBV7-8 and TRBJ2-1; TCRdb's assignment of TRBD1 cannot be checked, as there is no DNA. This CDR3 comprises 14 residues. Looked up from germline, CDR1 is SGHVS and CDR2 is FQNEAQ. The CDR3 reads CASSLTGIYNEQFF.

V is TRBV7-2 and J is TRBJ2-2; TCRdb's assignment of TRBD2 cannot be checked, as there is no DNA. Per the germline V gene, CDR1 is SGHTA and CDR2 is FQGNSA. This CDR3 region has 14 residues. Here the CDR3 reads CASSLASGTGELFF.

The CDR3 here is CATSRGTGGNEQFF. This rearrangement joins TRBV15 to TRBJ2-1; the D call of TRBD1 rests on TCRdb alone, since no DNA is present to check it. The CDR3 spans 14 residues. Germline lookup yields CDR1 LNHNV and CDR2 YYDKDF (reference sequence).

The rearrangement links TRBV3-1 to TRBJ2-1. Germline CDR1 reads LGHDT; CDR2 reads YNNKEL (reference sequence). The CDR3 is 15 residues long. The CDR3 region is CASSQDRAAYNEQFF.

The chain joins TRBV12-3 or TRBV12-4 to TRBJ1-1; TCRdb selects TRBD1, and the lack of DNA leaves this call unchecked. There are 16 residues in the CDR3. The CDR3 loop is CASSADRGGRNTEAFF.

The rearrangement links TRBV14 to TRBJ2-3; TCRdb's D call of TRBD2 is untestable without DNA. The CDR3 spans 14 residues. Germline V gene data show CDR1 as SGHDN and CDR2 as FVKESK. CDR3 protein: CASSQEDFTDTQYF.

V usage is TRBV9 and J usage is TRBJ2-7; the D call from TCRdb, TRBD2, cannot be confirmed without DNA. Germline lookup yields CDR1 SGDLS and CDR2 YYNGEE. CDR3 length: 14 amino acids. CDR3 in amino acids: CASSVAGISYEQYF.